The 9 T cell receptor beta chains below were found in one sample sequenced in a study of CD8 T cells in Susac syndrome. The authors reverse transcribed 0.5 to 1 ug RNA with random hexamers. TCRdb analysed the immunoSEQ multiplex PCR reads with MiXCR anew, one entry per CDR3 protein. The table shows around 170,000 distinct CDR3 sequences, with about 94% occurring only once. Sequencing input: CD4+ T cells from PBMCs. These receptors came from a human donor with Susac syndrome.

The chain is built from TRBV19 and TRBJ2-7; D is possibly TRBD1 or TRBD2 (5 bases each). The CDR3 runs to 13 residues. V was cut by 8 bases and J by 3 bases, with 14 bases left in between. Germline lookup yields CDR1 LNHDA and CDR2 SQIVND (reference sequence). The CDR3 sequence is CASARDRDYEQYF. The CDR3 region has the DNA TGTGCCAGTGCCCGGGACCGCGACTACGAGCAGTACTTC.

The chain has TRBV7-2 and TRBJ2-1; 7 nucleotides line up with TRBD2. The CDR3 runs to 15 residues. Germline values: CDR1 SGHTA, CDR2 FQGNSA. V lost 1 base, J lost 4 bases, and 4 bases stayed unmatched. CDR3 sequence (DNA): TGTGCCAGCAGCTTAGGAGCGGGGTTATACAATGAGCAGTTCTTC. Translating gives CASSLGAGLYNEQFF.

J is TRBJ2-5 and V is TRBV30; D is perhaps TRBD1 (6 bases). V was clipped by 0 bases and J by 4 bases, with 12 bases between them. Germline CDR1 and CDR2: GTSNPN and SVGIG (reference sequence). CDR3 length equals 14 residues. DNA for the CDR3: TGTGCCTGGAGTGTACGCAGGGGCGGAGAGACCCAGTACTTC. Amino acid sequence: CAWSVRRGGETQYF.

V is TRBV20-1 and J is TRBJ2-7; D is perhaps TRBD2 (7 bases). This CDR3 is built from 13 residues. Trimming took off 3 bases at V and 4 bases at J, with 13 bases between the two ends. CDR1 and CDR2 from the germline V gene are DFQATT and SNEGSKA (reference sequence). CDR3 in DNA: TGCAGTGCTAGGGGGGGGCAACGGTACGAGCAGTACTTC. Protein sequence: CSARGGQRYEQYF.

This chain connects TRBV5-4 to TRBJ2-2, with 9 nucleotides matching TRBD1. Germline CDR1 SGHNT, CDR2 YYREEE (reference sequence). Germline trimming cut 4 bases from V and 0 bases from J; bases unmatched to any gene: 7. The CDR3 consists of 17 residues. In DNA form, the CDR3 reads TGTGCCAGCAGCCCCGTGGGACAGGGACCGAACACCGGGGAGCTGTTTTTT. It translates to CASSPVGQGPNTGELFF.

This chain joins TRBV6-5 and TRBJ2-7; 9 nucleotides line up with TRBD1. Germline V gives CDR1 MNHEY, CDR2 SVGAGI. CDR3 length: 15 amino acids. V lost 0 bases and J lost 2; bases outside the gene matches: 2. DNA for the CDR3: TGTGCCAGCAGTTACTCAGGGACAGGGACCTACGAGCAGTACTTC. Protein sequence: CASSYSGTGTYEQYF.

The chain links TRBV7-2 to TRBJ2-6; 10 bases map to TRBD1. This CDR3 is built from 18 residues. The V gene's germline CDR1 is SGHTA and CDR2 FQGNSA. The ends lost 5 bases at V and 0 bases at J; junction bases unmatched: 7. The CDR3 DNA sequence: TGTGCCAGCAGCCCGGGGACAGGGGTACTCTCTGGGGCCAACGTCCTGACTTTC. Translation gives CASSPGTGVLSGANVLTF.

The CDR3, as DNA: TGTGCCAGCAGTTCGGAGAACACCGGGGAGCTGTTTTTT. The encoded protein is CASSSENTGELFF. The chain is built from TRBV28 and TRBJ2-2; D remains unclear. Germline CDR1 is MDHEN and CDR2 is SYDVKM. The CDR3 has 13 residues. V was cut by 4 bases and J by 1 base, with 4 bases left in between.

The chain has TRBV19 and TRBJ2-2, with no clear D. The germline V gene has CDR1 LNHDA and CDR2 SQIVND (reference sequence). The CDR3 spans 11 residues. The V end lost 11 bases, the J end lost 8 bases, and 12 bases lay between the germline ends. In DNA, the CDR3 is TGTGCCGGCGGCCGTATGGGGGAGCTGTTTTTT. Encoded protein: CAGGRMGELFF.